This T cell receptor (beta chain) comes out of a study of blood T cell repertoires in COVID-19. Overall study: T cells, B-cell-depleted T cells, or PBMCs supplied cDNA or gDNA.

CDR3 length: 14 residues. V was clipped by 0 bases and J by 4 bases; unmatched bases: 3. Looked up from germline, CDR1 is SGDLS and CDR2 is YYNGEE. Original processing methods: Estimated nucleated cell counts came from reference gene primer amplification. Measured with immunoSEQ multiplex PCR; TCRdb has only the in-frame clones, and not every one. V and J calls and clone size are those listed in that table; D and trimming were worked out from the DNA. The sample includes approximately 200,000 clones, 70% to 90% of them seen just once. Sequenced input: peripheral blood. V gene TRBV9 combines with J gene TRBJ1-1; TRBD1 matches at 7 bases. The sequence came from a man in his thirties or forties with COVID-19, enrolled during active disease. The CDR3 here is CASSVEGAVTEAFF. The CDR3 nucleotides read TGTGCCAGCAGCGTAGAGGGGGCGGTCACTGAAGCTTTCTTT.